The present TCR beta chain was sequenced within a study of blood T cells in healthy people across ages. A second PCR of roughly 7 to 11 cycles used a sample-barcoded 5' primer and a J-beta primer mix. Each TCR beta cDNA got a 12-nucleotide random molecular identifier. TCRdb re-analysed the 5' RACE reads in MiXCR, keeping a single row per CDR3 protein. The profile shows just under 750,000 distinct CDR3 sequences, 22% of them singletons. This clonotype has only a few counts. No antigen is known for it. The study's findings and limits: Age advanced and TCR beta diversity per million T cells fell, roughly linearly.

CDR3 size: 15 residues. Trimming cost V 7 bases and J 0 bases, with 10 bases left between them. In germline, CDR1 is MDHEN, CDR2 SYDVKM. The J gene is TRBJ2-6, the V gene TRBV28, with a possible D match to TRBD2 (5 bases). The origin of this receptor is a man in his sixties or seventies in good health. Sequencing input: blood. CDR3 in DNA: TGTGCCAGCAACTTACGGGGCTCTGGGGCCAACGTCCTGACTTTC. This codes for CASNLRGSGANVLTF.